Described below is a single T cell receptor (beta chain) sequence and its context. This record comes from a study of beta chain features in type 1 diabetes. Reverse transcription of all isolated RNA meant that expressed TCRB transcripts were sequenced. Using immunoSEQ multiplex PCR, the repertoire was profiled, and TCRdb retains in-frame clones only, with some absent. This table has some 410,000 clones, approximately 10% appearing once. Germline lookup yields CDR1 MDHEN and CDR2 SYDVKM. This CDR3 region has 19 residues. Trimming cost V 3 bases and J 7 bases; bases outside gene matches: 21. Source material: naive CD4+ T cells from blood. The rearrangement joins TRBV28 to TRBJ2-1; TRBD2 aligns across 7 bases. The clonotype originates from a young woman in good health. CDR3 amino acids: CASSLAEPFGRAKGNEQFF. Written as DNA, the CDR3 is TGTGCCAGCAGTTTGGCGGAGCCTTTTGGGAGGGCGAAGGGTAATGAGCAGTTCTTC. Together with reference TRBV28 and TRBJ2-1, the CDR3 gives the full variable domain: DVKVTQSSRYLVKRTGEKVFLECVQDMDHENMFWYRQDPGLGLRLIYFSYDVKMKEKGDIPEGYSVSREKKERFSLILESASTNQTSMYLCASSLAEPFGRAKGNEQFFGPGTRLTVL.